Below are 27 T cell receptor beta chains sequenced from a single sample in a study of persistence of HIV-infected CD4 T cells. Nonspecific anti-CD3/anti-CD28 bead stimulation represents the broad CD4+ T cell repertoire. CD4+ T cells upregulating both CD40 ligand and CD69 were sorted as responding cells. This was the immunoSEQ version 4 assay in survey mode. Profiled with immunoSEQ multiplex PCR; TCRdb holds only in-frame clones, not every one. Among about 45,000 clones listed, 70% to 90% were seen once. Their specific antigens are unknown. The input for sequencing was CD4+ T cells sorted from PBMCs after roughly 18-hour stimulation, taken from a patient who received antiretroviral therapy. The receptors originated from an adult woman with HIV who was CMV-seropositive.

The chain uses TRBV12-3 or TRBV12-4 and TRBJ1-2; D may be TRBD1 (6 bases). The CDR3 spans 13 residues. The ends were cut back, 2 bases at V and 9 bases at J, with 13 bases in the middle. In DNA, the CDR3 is TGTGCCAGCAGTTTATACAGGCAGGGGAGCTACACCTTC. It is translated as CASSLYRQGSYTF.

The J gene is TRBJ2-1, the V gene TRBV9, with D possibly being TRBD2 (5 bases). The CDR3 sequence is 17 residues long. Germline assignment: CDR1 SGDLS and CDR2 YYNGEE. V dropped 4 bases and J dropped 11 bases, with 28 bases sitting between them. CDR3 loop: CASSPLELGKQKGKQFF. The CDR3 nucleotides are TGTGCCAGCAGCCCCTTGGAGCTCGGGAAGCAGAAGGGTAAGCAGTTCTTC.

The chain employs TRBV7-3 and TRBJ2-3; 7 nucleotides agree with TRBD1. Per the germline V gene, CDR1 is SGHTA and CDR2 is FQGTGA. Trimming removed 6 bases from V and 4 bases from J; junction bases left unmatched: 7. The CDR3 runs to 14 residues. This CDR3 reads CASRPTGDADTQYF. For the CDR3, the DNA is TGTGCCAGCAGACCAACAGGGGACGCAGATACGCAGTATTTT.

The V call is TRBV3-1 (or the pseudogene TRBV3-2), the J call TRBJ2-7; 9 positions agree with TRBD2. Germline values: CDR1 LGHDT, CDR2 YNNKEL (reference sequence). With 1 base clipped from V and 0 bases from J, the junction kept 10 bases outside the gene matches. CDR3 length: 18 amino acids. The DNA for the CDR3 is TGTGCCAGCAGCCAAGTCGCCCCTAGCGGGACCTTCTCCTACGAGCAGTACTTC. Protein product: CASSQVAPSGTFSYEQYF.

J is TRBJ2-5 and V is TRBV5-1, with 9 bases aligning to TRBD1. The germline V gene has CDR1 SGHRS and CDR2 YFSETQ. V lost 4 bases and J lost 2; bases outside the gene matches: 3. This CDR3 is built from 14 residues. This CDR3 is CASSRDRAQETQYF. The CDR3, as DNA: TGCGCCAGCAGCCGGGACAGGGCGCAAGAGACCCAGTACTTC.

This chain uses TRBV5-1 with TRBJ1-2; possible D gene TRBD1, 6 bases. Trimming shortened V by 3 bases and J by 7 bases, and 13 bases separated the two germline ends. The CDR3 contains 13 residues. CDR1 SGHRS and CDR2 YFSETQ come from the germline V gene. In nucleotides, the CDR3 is TGCGCCAGCAGCTCTGCTATCAGGGGTGGCTACACCTTC. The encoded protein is CASSSAIRGGYTF.

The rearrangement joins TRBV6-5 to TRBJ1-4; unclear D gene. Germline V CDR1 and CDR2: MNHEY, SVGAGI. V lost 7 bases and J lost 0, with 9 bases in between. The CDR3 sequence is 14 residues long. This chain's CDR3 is CASTPRATNEKLFF. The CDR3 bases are TGTGCCAGCACGCCAAGGGCAACTAATGAAAAACTGTTTTTT.

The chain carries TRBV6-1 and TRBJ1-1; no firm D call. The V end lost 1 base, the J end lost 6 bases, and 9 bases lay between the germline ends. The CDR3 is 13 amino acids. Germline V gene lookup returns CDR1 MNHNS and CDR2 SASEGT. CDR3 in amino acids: CASSEVARPEAFF. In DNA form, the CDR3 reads TGTGCCAGCAGTGAAGTGGCCAGGCCTGAAGCTTTCTTT.

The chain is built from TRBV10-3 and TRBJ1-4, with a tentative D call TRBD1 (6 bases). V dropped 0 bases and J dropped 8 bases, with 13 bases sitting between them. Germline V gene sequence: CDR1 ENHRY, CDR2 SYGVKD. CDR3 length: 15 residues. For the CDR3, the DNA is TGTGCCATCAGTGAGTCGAGGGGGGCTCGAGAAAAACTGTTTTTT. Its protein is CAISESRGAREKLFF.

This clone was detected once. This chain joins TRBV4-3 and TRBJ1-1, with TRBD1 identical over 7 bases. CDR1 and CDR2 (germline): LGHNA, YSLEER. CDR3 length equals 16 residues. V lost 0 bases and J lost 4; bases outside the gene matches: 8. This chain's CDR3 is CASSQELSQGGTEAFF. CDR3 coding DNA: TGCGCCAGCAGCCAAGAGTTGAGTCAGGGGGGCACTGAAGCTTTCTTT.

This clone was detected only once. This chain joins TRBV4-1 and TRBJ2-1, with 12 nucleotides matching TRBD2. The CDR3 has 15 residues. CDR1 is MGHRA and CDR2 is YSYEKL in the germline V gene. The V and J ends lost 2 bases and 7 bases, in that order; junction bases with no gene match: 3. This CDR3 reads CASSQPLAGGNEQFF. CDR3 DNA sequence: TGCGCCAGCAGCCAACCTCTAGCGGGGGGGAATGAGCAGTTCTTC.

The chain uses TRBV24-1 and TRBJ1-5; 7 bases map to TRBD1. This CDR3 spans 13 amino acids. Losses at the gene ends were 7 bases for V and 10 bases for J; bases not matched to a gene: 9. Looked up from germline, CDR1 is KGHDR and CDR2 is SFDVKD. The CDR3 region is CATSLTGTQPQHF. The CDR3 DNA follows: TGTGCCACCAGCTTGACAGGGACCCAACCCCAGCATTTT.

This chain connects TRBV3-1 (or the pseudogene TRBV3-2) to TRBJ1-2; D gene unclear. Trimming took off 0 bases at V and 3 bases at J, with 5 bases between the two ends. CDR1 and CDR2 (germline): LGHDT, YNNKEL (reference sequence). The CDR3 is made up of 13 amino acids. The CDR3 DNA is TGTGCCAGCAGCCAAGAAGGTCACTATGGCTACACCTTC. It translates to CASSQEGHYGYTF.

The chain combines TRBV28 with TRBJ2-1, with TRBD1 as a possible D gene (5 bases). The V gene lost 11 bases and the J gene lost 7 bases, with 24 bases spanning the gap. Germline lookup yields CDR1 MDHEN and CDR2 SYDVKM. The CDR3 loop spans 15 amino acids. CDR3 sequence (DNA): TGTGCCGCACAATCCCAGGGCCTAGGAGCGAATGAGCAGTTCTTC. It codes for CAAQSQGLGANEQFF.

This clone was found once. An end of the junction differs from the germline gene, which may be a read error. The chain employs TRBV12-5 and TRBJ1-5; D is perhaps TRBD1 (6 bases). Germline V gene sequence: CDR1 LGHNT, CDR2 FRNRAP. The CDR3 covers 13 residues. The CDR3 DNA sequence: TGTGCTAGTGGTTTTGTCGGGGGGGGCCGGGTGTCTTTT. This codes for CASGFVGGGRVSF.

The CDR3 region is CASSWDGRPEAFF. In DNA, the CDR3 is TGTGCCAGCAGCTGGGACGGCCGACCTGAAGCTTTCTTT. V and J are TRBV2 and TRBJ1-1; a weak D match, TRBD1 (5 bases). CDR3 length: 13 amino acids. Germline CDR1 is SNHLY and CDR2 is FYNNEI. V was shortened by 6 bases and J by 6 bases, with 14 bases between the two germline ends. Drawing the rest from reference TRBV2 and TRBJ1-1, the complete variable domain is EPEVTQTPSHQVTQMGQEVILRCVPISNHLYFYWYRQILGQKVEFLVSFYNNEISEKSEIFDDQFSVERPDGSNFTLKIRSTKLEDSAMYFCASSWDGRPEAFFGQGTRLTVV.

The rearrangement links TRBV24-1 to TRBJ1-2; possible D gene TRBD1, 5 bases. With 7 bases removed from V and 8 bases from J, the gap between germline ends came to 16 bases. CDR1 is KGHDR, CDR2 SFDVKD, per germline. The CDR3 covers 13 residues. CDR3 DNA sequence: TGTGCCACCAGCCCCGGAATGGGGCAGGGCTACACCTTC. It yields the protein CATSPGMGQGYTF.

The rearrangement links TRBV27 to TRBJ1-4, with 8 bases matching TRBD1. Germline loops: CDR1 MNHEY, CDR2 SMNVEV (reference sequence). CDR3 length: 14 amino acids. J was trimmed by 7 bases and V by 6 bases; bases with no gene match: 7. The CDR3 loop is CASSSGGLGEKLFF. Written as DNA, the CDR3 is TGTGCCAGCAGCTCAGGGGGCTTGGGTGAAAAACTGTTTTTT.

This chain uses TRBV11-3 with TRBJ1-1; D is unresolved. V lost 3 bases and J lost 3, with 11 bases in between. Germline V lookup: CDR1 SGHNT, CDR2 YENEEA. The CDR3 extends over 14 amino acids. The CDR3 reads CASSFSGVDTEAFF. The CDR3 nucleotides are TGTGCCAGCAGCTTCTCCGGGGTCGACACTGAAGCTTTCTTT. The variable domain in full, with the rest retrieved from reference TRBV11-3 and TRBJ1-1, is EAGVVQSPRYKIIEKKQPVAFWCNPISGHNTLYWYLQNLGQGPELLIRYENEEAVDDSQLPKDRFSAERLKGVDSTLKIQPAELGDSAVYLCASSFSGVDTEAFFGQGTRLTVV.

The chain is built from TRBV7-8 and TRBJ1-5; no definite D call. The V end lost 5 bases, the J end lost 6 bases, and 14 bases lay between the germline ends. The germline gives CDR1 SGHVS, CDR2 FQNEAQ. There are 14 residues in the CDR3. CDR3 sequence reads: CASSPRPVVQPQHF. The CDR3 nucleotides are TGTGCCAGCAGCCCCCGGCCAGTAGTTCAGCCCCAGCATTTT.

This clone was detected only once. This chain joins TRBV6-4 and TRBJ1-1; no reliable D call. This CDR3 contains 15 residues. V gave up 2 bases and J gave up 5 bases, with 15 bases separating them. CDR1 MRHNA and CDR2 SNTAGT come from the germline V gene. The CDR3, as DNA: TGTGCCAGCAGTGACGAAGGTATAGGGAGGACTGAAGCTTTCTTT. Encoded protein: CASSDEGIGRTEAFF.

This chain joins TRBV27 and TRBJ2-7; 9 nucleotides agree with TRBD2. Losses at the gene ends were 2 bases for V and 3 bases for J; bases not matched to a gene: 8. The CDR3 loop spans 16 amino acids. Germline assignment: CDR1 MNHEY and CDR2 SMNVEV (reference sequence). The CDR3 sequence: CASSLKAAGGRYEQYF. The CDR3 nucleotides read TGTGCCAGCAGTTTAAAAGCCGCGGGAGGGCGCTACGAGCAGTACTTC.

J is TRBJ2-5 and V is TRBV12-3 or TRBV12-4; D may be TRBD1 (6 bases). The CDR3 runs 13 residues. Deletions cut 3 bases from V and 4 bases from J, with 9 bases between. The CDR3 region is CASSFSRGETQYF. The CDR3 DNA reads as TGTGCCAGCAGTTTTTCCAGGGGAGAGACCCAGTACTTC.

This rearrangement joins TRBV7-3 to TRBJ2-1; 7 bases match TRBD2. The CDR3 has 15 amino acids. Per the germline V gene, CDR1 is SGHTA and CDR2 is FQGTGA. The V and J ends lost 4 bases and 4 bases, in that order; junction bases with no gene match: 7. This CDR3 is CASSSPGGPYNEQFF. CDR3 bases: TGTGCCAGCAGCTCCCCGGGGGGACCATACAATGAGCAGTTCTTC.

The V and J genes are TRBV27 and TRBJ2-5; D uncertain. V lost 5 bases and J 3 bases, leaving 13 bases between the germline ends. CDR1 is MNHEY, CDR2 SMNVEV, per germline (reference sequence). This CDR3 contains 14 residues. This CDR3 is CASSPLGGEETQYF. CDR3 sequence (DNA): TGTGCCAGCAGTCCCCTAGGTGGGGAAGAGACCCAGTACTTC.

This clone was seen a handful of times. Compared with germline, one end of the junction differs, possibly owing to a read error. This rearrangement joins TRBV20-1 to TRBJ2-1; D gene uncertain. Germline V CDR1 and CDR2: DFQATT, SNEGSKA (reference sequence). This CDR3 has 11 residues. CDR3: CSGRKSVEQFF. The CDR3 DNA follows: TGCAGTGGTAGAAAGTCGGTTGAGCAGTTCTTC.

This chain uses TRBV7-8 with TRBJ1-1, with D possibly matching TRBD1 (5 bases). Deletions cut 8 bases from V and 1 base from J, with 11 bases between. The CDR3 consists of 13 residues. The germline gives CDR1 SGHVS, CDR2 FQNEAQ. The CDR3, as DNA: TGTGCCAGCCGCGAAACAGGGAACACTGAAGCTTTCTTT. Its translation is CASRETGNTEAFF.